What follows are 2 T cell receptor beta chains derived from one specimen sequenced in a study of blood T cell repertoires in COVID-19 (dated by TCRdb to the early 2020s). Receptors were amplified or captured by the immunoSEQ multiplex PCR assay. The immuneACCESS repertoire file appears here via TCRdb, limited to in-frame rearrangements. These files lack a portion of the clones; in checked studies, under half of the deficit traces to unresolved V genes, and the cause of the others is not known. For this sample there are roughly 150,000 clones; roughly 86% appear just once. Clones ranked in the top ten supply 2.5% to 3% of the sample. Material for sequencing was peripheral blood. These receptors were collected from a woman of 80 years or more with COVID-19, enrolled during active disease.

The rearrangement links TRBV20-1 to TRBJ2-5; D is unresolved. Trimming pared 3 bases from V and 2 bases from J, leaving 10 bases between. The CDR3 length is 13 residues. CDR1 is DFQATT, CDR2 SNEGSKA, per germline (reference sequence). CDR3 in amino acids: CSASSPGQETQYF. The CDR3 coding sequence is TGCAGTGCTAGTAGTCCAGGTCAAGAGACCCAGTACTTC.

This chain uses TRBV7-9 with TRBJ2-7, with TRBD2 identical over 8 bases. The CDR3 spans 14 residues. Germline CDR1 is SEHNR and CDR2 is FQNEAQ (reference sequence). J was trimmed by 7 bases and V by 4 bases; bases with no gene match: 9. The CDR3 protein is CASSSGQRGKEQYF. CDR3 nucleotides: TGTGCCAGCAGCTCCGGCCAGCGGGGGAAGGAGCAGTACTTC.